This is a list of T cell receptor beta chains from one sample in a study of T cells in Graves' hyperthyroidism and ophthalmopathy. TCRdb fed the multiplex PCR reads into MiXCR, producing one record per CDR3 protein. The data contain a few hundred thousand distinct CDR3 sequences, about 18% of them singletons. Material for sequencing was blood. The receptors here all came from a man aged 40-49 years with Graves' hyperthyroidism. Each CDR3 is given with its conserved first and last residue. The D gene is left open where the match is weak. Only part of the rows carry a size: once, few, many, or a class if the clone is expanded.

V gene	clone size	J gene	D gene	CDR3 protein	CDR3 DNA
TRBV28	many	TRBJ2-5	TRBD1	CASSKYRGQGTQYF	TGTGCCAGCAGTAAATACAGGGGGCAGGGGACCCAGTACTTC
TRBV11-2	many	TRBJ1-2	TRBD1	CASSSRQGSDTF	TGTGCCAGCAGCTCCAGACAGGGTTCGGACACCTTC
TRBV7-2	few	TRBJ2-3	TRBD2	CASSLGVAGGQDTQYF	TGTGCCAGCAGCTTAGGCGTAGCGGGGGGGCAAGATACGCAGTATTTT
TRBV2	many	TRBJ1-6	TRBD1	CASSDRTGSPPLHF	TGTGCCAGCAGTGACCGGACAGGGAGTCCACCCCTCCACTTT
TRBV6-1	many	TRBJ2-5	-	CASKNTGTSQETQYF	TGTGCCAGCAAAAATACCGGGACATCGCAAGAGACCCAGTACTTC
TRBV12-3/TRBV12-4	-	TRBJ2-1	-	CASSTLTGNYEQFF	TGTGCCAGCAGTACACTTACAGGGAACTATGAGCAGTTCTTC
TRBV9	many	TRBJ2-7	-	CASSVEPGLAEQYF	TGTGCCAGCAGCGTAGAGCCCGGCCTGGCCGAGCAGTACTTC
TRBV2	-	TRBJ2-5	-	CASSERGRENLYF	TGTGCCAGCAGCGAAAGAGGCAGGGAAAATCTGTACTTC
TRBV7-9	many	TRBJ1-1	-	CASSFGSVSTEAFF	TGTGCCAGCAGCTTCGGGTCGGTGAGCACTGAAGCTTTCTTT
TRBV7-8	-	TRBJ2-2	TRBD1	CASSGEDRAGNTGELFF	TGTGCCAGCAGTGGAGAAGACAGGGCGGGGAACACCGGGGAGCTGTTTTTT
TRBV28	-	TRBJ1-6	-	CASSFDEGSSYNSPLHF	TGTGCCAGCAGTTTTGATGAGGGCAGCTCCTATAATTCACCCCTCCACTTT
TRBV6-2/TRBV6-3	many	TRBJ2-7	-	CASSYNARLLPEQYF	TGTGCCAGCAGTTACAATGCACGGCTACTTCCCGAGCAGTACTTC
TRBV20-1	-	TRBJ2-5	-	CSARGLRRGTQYF	TGCAGTGCGCGGGGCTTGAGGAGGGGGACCCAGTACTTC
TRBV3-1	many	TRBJ2-7	-	CASSSRGEQYF	TGTGCCAGCAGTAGCAGGGGCGAGCAGTACTTC
TRBV7-2	many	TRBJ2-4	TRBD1	CASSLRGLGKNIQYF	TGTGCCAGCAGCTTAAGGGGGCTGGGGAAAAACATTCAGTACTTC
TRBV12-3/TRBV12-4	many	TRBJ2-7	TRBD1	CASRSGQVYTYEQYF	TGTGCCAGCAGATCGGGACAGGTCTATACCTACGAGCAGTACTTC
TRBV30	many	TRBJ2-7	-	CAWSKDSSYEQYF	TGTGCCTGGAGTAAGGACAGCTCCTACGAGCAGTACTTC
TRBV30	many	TRBJ1-2	-	CAWSGQDNYGYTF	TGTGCCTGGAGTGGACAAGATAACTATGGCTACACCTTC
TRBV11-3	many	TRBJ2-2	-	CASSRGAGTGELFF	TGTGCCAGCAGCAGAGGGGCGGGAACCGGGGAGCTGTTTTTT
TRBV7-6	many	TRBJ2-1	TRBD1	CASSSTPTGSRNEQFF	TGTGCCAGCAGCTCGACCCCGACAGGGTCCAGAAATGAGCAGTTCTTC
TRBV19	-	TRBJ2-7	-	CASSIGTVSYEQYF	TGTGCCAGTAGTATCGGGACGGTCTCCTACGAGCAGTACTTC
TRBV6-5	few	TRBJ1-1	-	CASSYSHVPNTEAFF	TGTGCCAGCAGTTACTCCCACGTCCCGAACACTGAAGCTTTCTTT
TRBV5-8	once	TRBJ2-7	TRBD1	CASSLAGTDSYEQYF	TGTGCCAGCAGCTTGGCCGGGACAGACTCCTACGAGCAGTACTTC
TRBV28	many	TRBJ2-7	-	CASSMAGSYEQYF	TGTGCCAGCAGTATGGCCGGCTCCTACGAGCAGTACTTC
TRBV30	many	TRBJ1-1	-	CAWSVPGGHTEAFF	TGTGCCTGGAGTGTACCGGGGGGTCACACTGAAGCTTTCTTT
TRBV19	-	TRBJ1-2	-	CASSIFSGMIGYTF	TGTGCCAGTAGTATATTTTCGGGGATGATTGGCTACACCTTC
TRBV20-1	many	TRBJ2-7	-	CSARSRLARNYEQYF	TGCAGTGCTAGATCCCGCCTAGCGAGAAACTACGAGCAGTACTTC
TRBV7-8	many	TRBJ2-5	-	CASSLTGTGWETQYF	TGTGCCAGCAGCCTAACGGGCACAGGGTGGGAGACCCAGTACTTC
TRBV6-1	many	TRBJ2-1	-	CASSGGSSYNEQFF	TGTGCCAGCAGTGGTGGGTCTAGCTACAATGAGCAGTTCTTC
TRBV30	many	TRBJ1-1	-	CAWSSEGGSNTEAFF	TGTGCCTGGAGTTCTGAGGGGGGCTCGAACACTGAAGCTTTCTTT
TRBV18	-	TRBJ2-5	-	CASSPAELQETQYF	TGTGCCAGCTCACCAGCCGAACTCCAAGAGACCCAGTACTTC
TRBV6-1	many	TRBJ2-3	-	CASSKKADTQYF	TGTGCCAGCAGCAAAAAGGCAGATACGCAGTATTTT
TRBV20-1	-	TRBJ2-5	TRBD2	CSGVSGGLDETQYF	TGCAGTGGGGTTTCGGGGGGTTTGGATGAGACCCAGTACTTC
TRBV24-1	-	TRBJ2-3	-	CATSDPTVGGTDTQYF	TGTGCCACCAGTGACCCGACAGTCGGTGGCACAGATACGCAGTATTTT
TRBV20-1	many	TRBJ2-1	TRBD1	CSAKGAGYNEQFF	TGCAGTGCTAAGGGGGCCGGATACAATGAGCAGTTCTTC
TRBV7-2	many	TRBJ2-7	-	CASSWTGTYEQYF	TGTGCCAGCAGCTGGACGGGCACCTACGAGCAGTACTTC
TRBV3-1	many	TRBJ1-2	-	CASSLGRYGGYTF	TGTGCCAGCAGCCTGGGGAGATATGGTGGCTACACCTTC
TRBV4-3	-	TRBJ2-2	-	CASSQYVRGSGELFF	TGCGCCAGCAGCCAGTATGTGAGGGGGTCCGGGGAGCTGTTTTTT
TRBV9	many	TRBJ1-6	-	CASSENRNSPLHF	TGTGCCAGCAGCGAAAACAGGAATTCACCCCTCCACTTT
TRBV7-9	many	TRBJ1-1	TRBD1	CASSLAVTGGTEAFF	TGTGCCAGCAGCTTAGCAGTGACAGGGGGCACTGAAGCTTTCTTT
TRBV12-3/TRBV12-4	many	TRBJ2-3	-	CASSPRITSTDTQYF	TGTGCCAGCAGTCCAAGAATCACTAGCACAGATACGCAGTATTTT
TRBV7-3	few	TRBJ2-2	-	CASSFGTRGNLANTGELFF	TGTGCCAGCAGCTTCGGGACAAGGGGAAACCTCGCGAACACCGGGGAGTTGTTTTTT
TRBV20-1	many	TRBJ1-1	-	CSARRQREAFF	TGCAGTGCTAGGAGACAGAGAGAAGCTTTCTTT
TRBV9	few	TRBJ2-2	-	CASSVVGTSGTGELFF	TGTGCCAGCAGCGTAGTGGGGACGTCGGGCACCGGGGAGCTGTTTTTT
TRBV2	many	TRBJ2-3	TRBD1	CASSTRTGGGDTQYF	TGTGCCAGCAGTACCCGGACAGGGGGCGGTGATACGCAGTATTTT
TRBV20-1	many	TRBJ2-2	TRBD1	CSARPPGQGATGELFF	TGCAGTGCTAGACCCCCGGGACAGGGGGCTACCGGGGAGCTGTTTTTT
TRBV20-1	many	TRBJ2-7	TRBD1	CSANGQVVSYEQYF	TGCAGTGCTAACGGACAGGTAGTCTCCTACGAGCAGTACTTC
TRBV30	-	TRBJ1-3	-	CAWSVSSSGSTIYF	TGTGCCTGGAGTGTCTCCAGCTCTGGAAGCACCATATATTTT
TRBV12-5	once	TRBJ2-5	TRBD1	CASGWTGLETQYF	TGTGCTAGTGGTTGGACAGGGTTGGAGACCCAGTACTTC
TRBV18	many	TRBJ2-1	TRBD2	CASSPSGGGAHEQFF	TGTGCCAGCTCACCGAGCGGCGGGGGGGCCCATGAGCAGTTCTTC
TRBV7-2	many	TRBJ1-5	-	CASSPDGGNQPQHF	TGTGCCAGCAGCCCCGACGGGGGCAATCAGCCCCAGCATTTT
TRBV18	-	TRBJ2-3	-	CASSPLGRNTQYF	TGTGCCAGCTCACCCCTAGGGAGAAATACGCAGTATTTT
TRBV4-1	-	TRBJ1-1	-	CASSPLGKGASNTEAFF	TGCGCCAGCAGCCCCCTGGGGAAAGGGGCATCGAACACTGAAGCTTTCTTT
TRBV5-1	-	TRBJ2-6	-	CASSPDGKTGANVLTF	TGCGCCAGCAGCCCGGACGGGAAGACTGGGGCCAACGTCCTGACTTTC
TRBV11-2	many	TRBJ2-1	TRBD2	CASSRAGGPGEQFF	TGTGCCAGCAGCCGAGCGGGGGGGCCGGGAGAGCAGTTCTTC
TRBV7-9	-	TRBJ2-1	-	CASGTGGPSSYNEQFF	TGTGCCAGCGGGACTGGGGGCCCAAGCTCCTACAATGAGCAGTTCTTC
TRBV7-3	-	TRBJ2-3	-	CASSSQGPTDTQYF	TGTGCCAGCAGCTCTCAGGGACCCACAGATACGCAGTATTTT
TRBV15	few	TRBJ2-1	TRBD2	CATSRVPGLAGGWNEQFF	TGTGCCACCAGCAGAGTCCCGGGACTAGCGGGGGGTTGGAATGAGCAGTTCTTC
TRBV20-1	many	TRBJ1-5	TRBD1	CSARPADRGLGNQPQHF	TGCAGTGCAAGACCCGCGGACAGGGGGCTGGGCAATCAGCCCCAGCATTTT
TRBV9	many	TRBJ2-7	-	CASSPQRSFEQYF	TGTGCCAGCAGCCCCCAAAGGTCGTTCGAGCAGTACTTC